Shown below are 2 T cell receptor beta chains from a single sample sequenced in a study of early T cells in non-severe SARS-CoV-2 infection. A single record per CDR3 protein comes from TCRdb applying MiXCR to the 5' RACE reads. In the table there are 70,000 to 90,000 distinct CDR3 sequences, about 11% of which are singletons. Sequenced: whole blood. Every receptor here comes from an adult who was a healthcare worker with PCR-confirmed SARS-CoV-2 infection or an uninfected control (not recorded which).

This clonotype has a handful of counts. The chain uses TRBV18 and TRBJ2-1; the D is unclear. The germline gives CDR1 KGHSH, CDR2 LQKENI. This CDR3 has 15 amino acids. The germline V and J ends were trimmed by 4 bases and 5 bases, with 15 bases remaining between them. CDR3 nucleotide sequence: TGTGCCAGCTCACGGGAAGGGCAGCCAAACAATGAGCAGTTCTTC. Protein product: CASSREGQPNNEQFF. Full variable domain (rest looked up from reference TRBV18 and TRBJ2-1): NAGVMQNPRHLVRRRGQEARLRCSPMKGHSHVYWYRQLPEEGLKFMVYLQKENIIDESGMPKERFSAEFPKEGPSILRIQQVVRGDSAAYFCASSREGQPNNEQFFGPGTRLTVL.

This clonotype was seen many times. The CDR3 here is CASSTFGEQYF. CDR3 nucleotides: TGTGCCAGCAGCACTTTCGGCGAGCAGTACTTC. V gene TRBV7-2 combines with J gene TRBJ2-7; no firm D call. V was trimmed by 5 bases and J by 6 bases, leaving 8 bases between them. CDR1 is SGHTA, CDR2 FQGNSA, per germline. The CDR3 runs 11 residues. The complete variable domain, with remaining parts taken from reference TRBV7-2 and TRBJ2-7, reads GAGVSQSPSNKVTEKGKDVELRCDPISGHTALYWYRQSLGQGLEFLIYFQGNSAPDKSGLPSDRFSAERTGGSVSTLTIQRTQQEDSAVYLCASSTFGEQYFGPGTRLTVT.